The TCR beta chain under discussion was sequenced for a study of shared clonotypes between healthy human individuals. The donors, healthy adults who were HIV-negative, had experienced no recent acute infections or vaccinations. As for this clone: Its antigen is as yet unknown.

Study findings and constraints: The expectation was that sequencing depth would affect clonotype sharing among donors.

Input per replicate PCR of unsorted PBMC was approximately 300 ng DNA, corresponding to roughly 30,000 T cell genomes. Ten immunoSEQ deep assay plates were used to sequence the DNA of unsorted PBMCs. The table came from immunoSEQ multiplex PCR; TCRdb's copy has only in-frame clones and leaves some out. Of 530,000 or so clones listed, approximately 79% are singletons. The source of this sequence is a woman aged 40 to 49 in good health. Some clones in this sample may be carry-over from other donors' samples. The sequenced sample was PBMCs.

The CDR3 spells CASSLADGSYNEQFF. CDR3 DNA: TGTGCCAGCAGCTTAGCGGACGGATCCTACAATGAGCAGTTCTTC. V usage is TRBV7-6 and J usage is TRBJ2-1; D is ambiguous. Germline CDR1 SGHVS, CDR2 FNYEAQ. The CDR3 extends over 15 amino acids. The V end was cut by 0 bases, the J end by 1 base, with 7 bases between.